This T cell receptor (beta chain) comes out of a study of molecular identifiers for immune sequencing clone quantification. Notes on this clonotype: Because it lacks the conserved phenylalanine or tryptophan at the end, this CDR3 is likely a read error.

Previously described methods and listed TCR primers were employed for the bulk TCR libraries. TCRdb passed the PCR reads through MiXCR, listing each CDR3 protein once. Of approximately 550,000 distinct CDR3 sequences in the sample, around 23% were seen once. Naive CD8 T cells underwent sorting with the CD8+CD4-CCR7+CD45RA+ definition. The sample taken for sequencing was naive CD8+ T cells from blood, with Jurkat cell RNA spiked in. The subset is: FACS-sorted CD8+CD4-CCR7+CD45RA+ naive T cells. The receptor's source is a human donor in good health. Some libraries in this study had Jurkat cell RNA spiked in.

Here the CDR3 DNA reads TGCAGTGCTAGTGAGACCCCCGACACCCCCTACGAGCAGTACCTC. This encodes CSASETPDTPYEQYL. The chain links TRBV20-1 to TRBJ2-7; no clear D gene. CDR3 size: 15 residues. The ends were cut back, 3 bases at V and 2 bases at J, with 17 bases in the middle. Germline V gives CDR1 DFQATT, CDR2 SNEGSKA (reference sequence).